This T cell receptor (beta chain) was recovered during a study of blood T cell repertoires in COVID-19. Study-wide context: Acute-phase and convalescent COVID-19 samples originated in the United States, Italy and Spain.

This clone was found a few times. Profiling relied on immunoSEQ multiplex PCR, and the TCRdb table lists in-frame clones only, not all of them. The sample carries fewer than 300,000 clones, about four fifths recorded once. The V end was cut by 2 bases, the J end by 3 bases, with 10 bases between. The CDR3 contains 14 residues. CDR1 is MNHEY and CDR2 is SVGEGT in the germline V gene. The rearrangement links TRBV6-2 or TRBV6-3 to TRBJ1-1; no reliable D call. Sequenced sample: peripheral blood. This receptor was taken from a woman younger than 30 with acute or convalescent COVID-19. CDR3 in DNA: TGTGCCAGCAGTTACCCCCAGTCTTACACTGAAGCTTTCTTT. Its protein is CASSYPQSYTEAFF.